The clone carrying this T cell receptor (beta chain) occurred a few times. Enrolment of Seattle patients took place during active infection, and they were followed longitudinally. Trimming pared 6 bases from V and 4 bases from J, leaving 6 bases between. Germline V gene lookup returns CDR1 MNHEY and CDR2 SVGAGI. There are 12 residues in the CDR3. This record comes from a study of blood T cell repertoires in COVID-19. Study overall: COVID-19 samples collected from the United States, Italy and Spain covered acute and convalescent phases.

Sequenced by immunoSEQ multiplex PCR; TCRdb stores in-frame clones only, minus some. This sample has 70,000 or so clones; roughly 80% occur once, and the top ten carry under 15%. This clonotype was sampled from a man aged 55 to 69 with COVID-19, enrolled during active disease. Sequenced: peripheral blood. The rearrangement joins TRBV6-5 to TRBJ2-2, with a possible D match to TRBD1 (5 bases). This chain's CDR3 is CASRDSTGELFF. The CDR3 DNA reads as TGTGCCAGCAGAGACAGCACCGGGGAGCTGTTTTTT.